Listed below are T cell receptor beta chains from one sample, sequenced in a study of blood T cell repertoires in COVID-19. TCRdb keeps only in-frame clones here, not all; method: immunoSEQ multiplex PCR. The sample gives around 200,000 clones, about 80% of which show up once; roughly 3% is in the top ten. The specimen was peripheral blood. Receptors were obtained from a human donor with acute or convalescent COVID-19. The donor label of this sample is uncertain. Both conserved end residues are part of each CDR3. Fields, in order: V gene, D gene, clone size, J gene, CDR3 DNA, CDR3 protein. A D gene is named only where the DNA matches it firmly. Size tells how often a clone was seen (once, few, many) or the class of an expanded clone, and some rows leave it out.

TRBV9,.,.,TRBJ2-3,TGTGCCAGCTCGAGAGGCGAACGGGGGAGAAGCACAGATACGCAGTATTTT,CASSRGERGRSTDTQYF
TRBV10-1,.,.,TRBJ1-6,TGCGCCAGCAACCGGGGTAGAGGGTCACCCCTCCACTTT,CASNRGRGSPLHF
TRBV6-1,.,.,TRBJ1-3,TGTGCCAGCAGTGCCTGGACGGGGAGCTCTGGAAACACCATATATTTT,CASSAWTGSSGNTIYF
TRBV2,TRBD1,.,TRBJ1-5,TGTGCCAGCGGCCGCGGGGGACAGGGGCAATATCAGCCCCAGCATTTT,CASGRGGQGQYQPQHF
TRBV7-9,.,.,TRBJ2-6,TGTGCCAGCAGCCTACAGGTGTACTCTGGGGCCAACGTCCTGACTTTC,CASSLQVYSGANVLTF
TRBV3-1/TRBV3-2,.,.,TRBJ1-2,TGTGCCAGTACTATCAGGCGGGGGCAATATGGCTACACCTTC,CASTIRRGQYGYTF
TRBV10-2,TRBD2,.,TRBJ2-3,TGCGCCAGCAGTGAGCGGGAGGTCACAGATACGCAGTATTTT,CASSEREVTDTQYF
TRBV5-1,.,.,TRBJ2-3,TGCGCCAGCAGCTGGGAGGGGGGGCCTCCAGATACGCAGTATTTT,CASSWEGGPPDTQYF
TRBV5-1,.,once,TRBJ1-1,TGCGCCAGCAGCTCCTCAGGGGAGGGCACTGAAGCTTTCTTT,CASSSSGEGTEAFF
TRBV14,.,.,TRBJ1-6,TGTGCCAGCAGCGTCCACAGGGACTCACCCCTCCACTTT,CASSVHRDSPLHF